The clone carrying this T cell receptor beta chain occurred once. These data come from a study of blood T cell repertoires in COVID-19. Sequenced by immunoSEQ multiplex PCR; TCRdb stores in-frame clones only, minus some. Of 60,000 to 90,000 clones detected, around 90% appear once; the ten largest clones hold 0.65% to 0.9%. This sequence was found in a woman at least 80 years old with acute or convalescent COVID-19. The sequencing sample was made of peripheral blood.

CDR3: CASSSAGASKEYF. The DNA for the CDR3 is TGTGCCAGCAGCTCGGCAGGGGCTAGTAAGGAGTATTTT. The J gene is TRBJ2-3, the V gene TRBV7-9; tentative D call: TRBD1 (6 bases). The CDR3 has 13 amino acids. V was shortened by 4 bases and J by 13 bases, with 18 bases between the two germline ends. The germline V gene has CDR1 SEHNR and CDR2 FQNEAQ (reference sequence).